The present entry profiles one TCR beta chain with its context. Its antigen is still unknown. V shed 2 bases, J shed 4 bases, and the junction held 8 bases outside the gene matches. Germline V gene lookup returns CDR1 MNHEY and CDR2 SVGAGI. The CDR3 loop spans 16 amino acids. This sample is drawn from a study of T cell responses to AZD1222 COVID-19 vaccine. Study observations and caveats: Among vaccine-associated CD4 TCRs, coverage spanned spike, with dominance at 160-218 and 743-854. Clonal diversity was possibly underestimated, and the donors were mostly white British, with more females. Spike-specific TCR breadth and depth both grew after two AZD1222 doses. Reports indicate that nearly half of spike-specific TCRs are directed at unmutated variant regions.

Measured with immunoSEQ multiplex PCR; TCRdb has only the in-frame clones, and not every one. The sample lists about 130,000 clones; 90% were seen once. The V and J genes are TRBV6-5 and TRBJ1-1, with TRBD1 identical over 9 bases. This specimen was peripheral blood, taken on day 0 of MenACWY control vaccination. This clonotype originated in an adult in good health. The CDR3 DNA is TGTGCCAGCAGTTACCTGGGACAGGGAGCTCTCACTGAAGCTTTCTTT. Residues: CASSYLGQGALTEAFF.